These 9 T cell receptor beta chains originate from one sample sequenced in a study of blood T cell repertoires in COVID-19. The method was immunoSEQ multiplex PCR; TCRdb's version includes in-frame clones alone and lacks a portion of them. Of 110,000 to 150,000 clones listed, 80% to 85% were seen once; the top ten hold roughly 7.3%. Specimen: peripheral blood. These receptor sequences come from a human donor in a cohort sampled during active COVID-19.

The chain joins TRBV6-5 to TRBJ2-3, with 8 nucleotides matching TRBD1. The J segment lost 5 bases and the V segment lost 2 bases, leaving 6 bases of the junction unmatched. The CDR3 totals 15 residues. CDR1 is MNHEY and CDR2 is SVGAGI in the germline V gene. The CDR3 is CASSYRQGARDTQYF. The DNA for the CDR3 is TGTGCCAGCAGTTACAGGCAGGGGGCGAGAGATACGCAGTATTTT.

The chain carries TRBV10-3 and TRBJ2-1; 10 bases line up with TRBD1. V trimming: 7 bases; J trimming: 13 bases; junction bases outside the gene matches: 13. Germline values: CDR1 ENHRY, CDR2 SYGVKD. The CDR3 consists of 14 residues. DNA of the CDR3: TGTGCCATCAATCCCTCGGGACAGGGGATCGCCCAGTTCTTC. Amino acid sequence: CAINPSGQGIAQFF.

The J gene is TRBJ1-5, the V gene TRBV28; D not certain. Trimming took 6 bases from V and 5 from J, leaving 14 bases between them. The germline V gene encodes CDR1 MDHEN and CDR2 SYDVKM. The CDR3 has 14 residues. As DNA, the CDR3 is TGTGCCAGCAGCCTCCTAGGAGGTTATCAGCCCCAGCATTTT. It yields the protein CASSLLGGYQPQHF.

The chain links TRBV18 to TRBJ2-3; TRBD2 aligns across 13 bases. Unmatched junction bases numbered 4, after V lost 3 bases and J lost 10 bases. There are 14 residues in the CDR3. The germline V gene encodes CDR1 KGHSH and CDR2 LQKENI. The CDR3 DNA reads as TGTGCCAGCTCACCCGGGACTAGCGGGGCCTCGCAGTATTTT. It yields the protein CASSPGTSGASQYF.

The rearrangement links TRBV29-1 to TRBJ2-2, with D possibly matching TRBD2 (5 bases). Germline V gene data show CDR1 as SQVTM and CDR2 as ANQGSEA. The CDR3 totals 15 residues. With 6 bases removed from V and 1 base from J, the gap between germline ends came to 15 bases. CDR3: CSVKTWGVNTGELFF. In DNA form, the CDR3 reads TGCAGCGTCAAAACCTGGGGAGTGAACACCGGGGAGCTGTTTTTT.

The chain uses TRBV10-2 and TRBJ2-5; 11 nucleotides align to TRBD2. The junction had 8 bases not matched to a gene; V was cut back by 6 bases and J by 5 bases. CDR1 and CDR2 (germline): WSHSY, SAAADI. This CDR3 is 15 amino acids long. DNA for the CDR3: TGCGCCAGCAGACTAGCGGGGGTCCTGGGGGAGACCCAGTACTTC. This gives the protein CASRLAGVLGETQYF.

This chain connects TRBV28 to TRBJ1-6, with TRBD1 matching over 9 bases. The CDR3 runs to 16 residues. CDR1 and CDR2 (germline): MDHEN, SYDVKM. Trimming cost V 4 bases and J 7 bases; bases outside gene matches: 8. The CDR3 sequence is CASSSLRGQGNSPLHF. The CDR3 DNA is TGTGCCAGCAGTTCCCTCAGGGGACAGGGAAATTCACCCCTCCACTTT. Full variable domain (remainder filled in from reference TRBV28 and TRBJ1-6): DVKVTQSSRYLVKRTGEKVFLECVQDMDHENMFWYRQDPGLGLRLIYFSYDVKMKEKGDIPEGYSVSREKKERFSLILESASTNQTSMYLCASSSLRGQGNSPLHFGNGTRLTVT.

The CDR3 spells CAIRADRRNTGELFF. CDR3 bases: TGTGCCATCAGGGCGGACAGGAGGAACACCGGGGAGCTGTTTTTT. This chain links TRBV10-3 with TRBJ2-2, with 7 bases matching TRBD1. With V trimmed by 6 bases and J by 1 base, 5 bases remained unmatched. From germline, CDR1 is ENHRY and CDR2 SYGVKD. The CDR3 is 15 residues long.

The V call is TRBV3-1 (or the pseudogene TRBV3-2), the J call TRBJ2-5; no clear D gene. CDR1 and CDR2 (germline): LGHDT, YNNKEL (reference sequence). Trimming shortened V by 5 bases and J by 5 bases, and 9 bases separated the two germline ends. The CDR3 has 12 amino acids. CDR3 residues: CASSTLQETQYF. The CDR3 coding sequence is TGTGCCAGCAGCACCCTGCAGGAGACCCAGTACTTC.